This T cell receptor (beta chain) was profiled in a study of CXCR3-negative and CXCR3-positive naive CD8 T cells. Findings of the study overall: CXCR3-positive naive cells carried more hydrophobic TRB CDR3s than CXCR3-negative ones.

With respect to this clonotype: Its antigen is unidentified.

CDR3 size: 13 residues. Germline V CDR1 and CDR2: MGHDK, SYGVNS. UMI-tagged TRB cDNA libraries were built via 5' RACE. TCRdb re-called the 5' RACE reads; every CDR3 protein appears as one record, without DNA. The sample features around 140,000 distinct CDR3 sequences, with 0.41% in its top ten. The clonotype originates from a human donor in good health. Some clones in this sample may be carry-over from other donors' samples. The sequencing sample was made of naive CXCR3+ CD8+ T cells from blood. Subset described: CD45RO-CCR7+CD27+CD95- naive CD8+ T cells expressing CXCR3 (TNR3+). The chain is built from TRBV25-1 and TRBJ2-3. CDR3 sequence reads: CASSAATWDTQYF.